This TCR beta chain originates from a study of OX40 agonist ivuxolimab in advanced cancers. TCRdb keeps only in-frame clones here, not all; method: immunoSEQ multiplex PCR. The data show 35,000 to 50,000 clones, under 90% seen once. This receptor was identified in an adult with an advanced solid tumor such as melanoma, head and neck, liver or kidney cancer. The source material was CD4+ or CD8+ T cells sorted from blood, sampled in a trial of the OX40 agonist ivuxolimab.

The CDR3 DNA follows: TGCAGCGTCCTCCTCAGTAACACCGGGGAGCTGTTTTTT. Its translation: CSVLLSNTGELFF. The V gene is TRBV29-1, the J gene TRBJ2-2; no firm D call. With 6 bases removed from V and 2 bases from J, the gap between germline ends came to 10 bases. Looked up from germline, CDR1 is SQVTM and CDR2 is ANQGSEA. The CDR3 is 13 amino acids.